This T cell receptor beta chain appears in the sequencing data of a study of CD8+CD57+ T cells in acquired aplastic anemia. At the level of the study: Average DNA yield from sorted CD4+ and CD8+ cells was roughly 3.1 ug. Reads per healthy sample averaged approximately 10 million (CD4+) and approximately 12 million (CD8+). Study results and limitations: Overlapping CD8+ CDR3 repertoires of patients and controls contained under 35 shared sequences.

This clonotype has a single count. What it binds is not known. The CDR3 spans 15 residues. Germline V gene sequence: CDR1 MNHNY, CDR2 SVGAGI (reference sequence). With 7 bases removed from V and 1 base from J, the gap between germline ends came to 14 bases. Genomic DNA constituted the template upon which TCR beta VDJ and CDR3 profiling was performed. TCRdb reprocessed the reads with MiXCR, giving one entry per CDR3 protein. The sample has a few hundred thousand distinct CDR3 sequences, under 65% seen once. The material sequenced was sorted CD4+, CD8+, or CD8+CD57+ T cells (not recorded which) from PBMCs. The origin of this receptor is a human donor in good health. The V gene is TRBV6-6, the J gene TRBJ2-1, with D perhaps TRBD2 (5 bases). The CDR3 DNA sequence: TGTGCCAGCACCCAGGTCGGGAATTCCTACAATGAGCAGTTCTTC. Its translation is CASTQVGNSYNEQFF.